This entry concerns a single TCR beta chain. Source study methods: Amplified reference gene primers provided the basis for estimating nucleated cell counts. Only in-frame clones appear in the TCRdb table, and some are missing; sequencing was by immunoSEQ multiplex PCR. V, J and clone size are taken as reported in that table, and D and trimming were inferred from the DNA itself. In the table there are roughly 200,000 clones, less than 90% of which are singletons. The CDR3 extends over 17 amino acids. This specimen belongs to a study of blood T cell repertoires in COVID-19. The overall study: Sources were T cells, B-cell-depleted T cells, or PBMCs; the material itself was cDNA or gDNA.

The sequence came from a woman of 80 years or more with active or convalescent COVID-19. This chain uses TRBV21-1 with TRBJ2-7; TRBD1 is the table's D call, not checked against the DNA. TRBV21-1 corresponds to a pseudogene. The sample consisted of peripheral blood. The DNA of the CDR3 is TGTGCCAGCAGCCCCAGGAAATGGTCGAGCAGATCCTACGAGCAGTACTTC. Residues: CASSPRKWSSRSYEQYF.